This T cell receptor (beta chain) was obtained from a study of T cells in Graves' hyperthyroidism and ophthalmopathy. General observations from the study: A 13 V-J model separated ophthalmopathy from stable hyperthyroidism. Appearing also in blood were most of the thyroid clonotypes expanded above 0.001.

Trimming stripped 2 bases from V and 5 bases from J, with 19 bases between. Germline CDR1 is SQVTM and CDR2 is ANQGSEA. This CDR3 contains 15 residues. Duration under 3 months, a NOSPECS grade of at least 4, and a Clinical Activity Score of at least 3 characterized the ophthalmopathy patients. Regions amplified from RNA transcripts were the TCR beta CDR3 regions. TCR CDR3 regions were first amplified by RT-PCR with HTBI primers. TCRdb re-derived calls from the multiplex PCR reads in MiXCR, one entry per CDR3 protein. Of around 600,000 distinct CDR3 sequences listed, about 14% are singletons. This clonotype was detected ten times or more. The antigen is undetermined.

Sequencing was done on a sample of blood. The chain combines TRBV29-1 with TRBJ2-7, with D perhaps TRBD1 or TRBD2 (6 bases each). This receptor was identified in a woman aged 45-59 years with Graves' ophthalmopathy. CDR3 in DNA: TGCAGCGTTGAATTAGGGGGGCACGGGGCGAACGAGCAGTACTTC. It translates to CSVELGGHGANEQYF.